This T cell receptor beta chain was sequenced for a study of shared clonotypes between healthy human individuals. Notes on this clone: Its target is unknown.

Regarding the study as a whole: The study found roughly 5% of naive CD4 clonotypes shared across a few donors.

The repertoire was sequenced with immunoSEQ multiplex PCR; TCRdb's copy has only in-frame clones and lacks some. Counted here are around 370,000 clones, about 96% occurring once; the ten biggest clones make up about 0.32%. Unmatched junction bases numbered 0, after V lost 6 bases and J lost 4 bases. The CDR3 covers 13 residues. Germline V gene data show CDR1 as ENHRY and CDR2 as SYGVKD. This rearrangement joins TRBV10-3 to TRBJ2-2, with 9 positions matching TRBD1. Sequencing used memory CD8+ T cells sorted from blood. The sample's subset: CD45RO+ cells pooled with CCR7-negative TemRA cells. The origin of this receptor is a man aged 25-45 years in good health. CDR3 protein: CAIRTGGTGELFF. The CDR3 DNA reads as TGTGCCATCAGGACAGGGGGCACCGGGGAGCTGTTTTTT.